These T cell receptor beta chains were read from a single sample in a study of cytomegalovirus exposure and HLA in healthy donors. TCRdb's copy holds only in-frame clones and misses some; the assay was immunoSEQ multiplex PCR. The sample carries 80,000 or so clones, around 78% recorded once. Sequencing used PBMCs. The receptors derive from a man aged 35 to 55 in good health and CMV-seronegative. Both conserved end residues are part of each CDR3. The order of the fields is V gene, J gene, clone size, D gene, CDR3 protein, CDR3 DNA. A D gene is named only where the DNA matches it firmly. Clone size is shown for a subset of rows, as once, few, many or a class of expanded clone.

v_gene: TRBV6-5
j_gene: TRBJ1-1
abundance: NA
d_gene: NA
CDR3aa: CASSYSGKTEAFF
CDR3nt: TGTGCCAGCAGTTACTCGGGCAAAACTGAAGCTTTCTTT

v_gene: TRBV7-2
j_gene: TRBJ1-1
abundance: NA
d_gene: NA
CDR3aa: CASSQGALGAFF
CDR3nt: TGTGCCAGCAGCCAAGGGGCGCTTGGAGCTTTCTTT

v_gene: TRBV15
j_gene: TRBJ2-7
abundance: NA
d_gene: TRBD1
CDR3aa: CATSKGAGRDEQYF
CDR3nt: TGTGCCACCAGCAAGGGGGCAGGGCGCGACGAGCAGTACTTC

v_gene: TRBV6-5
j_gene: TRBJ2-1
abundance: NA
d_gene: TRBD2
CDR3aa: CASGLKHGGVNEQFF
CDR3nt: TGTGCCAGCGGCCTCAAACACGGGGGGGTCAATGAGCAGTTCTTC

v_gene: TRBV9
j_gene: TRBJ2-3
abundance: NA
d_gene: TRBD2
CDR3aa: CASTRAGEITDTQYF
CDR3nt: TGTGCCAGCACCCGAGCGGGGGAAATCACAGATACGCAGTATTTT

v_gene: TRBV5-4
j_gene: TRBJ1-2
abundance: NA
d_gene: TRBD1
CDR3aa: CASSLTGVVYGYTF
CDR3nt: TGTGCCAGCAGCTTAACAGGGGTCGTCTATGGCTACACCTTC

v_gene: TRBV19
j_gene: TRBJ1-5
abundance: NA
d_gene: NA
CDR3aa: CASLRGRDQPQHF
CDR3nt: TGTGCCAGTTTAAGGGGGAGAGATCAGCCCCAGCATTTT

v_gene: TRBV5-1
j_gene: TRBJ1-1
abundance: few
d_gene: TRBD1
CDR3aa: CASSLTGDTEAFF
CDR3nt: TGCGCCAGCAGCCTGACAGGGGACACTGAAGCTTTCTTT

v_gene: TRBV9
j_gene: TRBJ2-4
abundance: NA
d_gene: NA
CDR3aa: CASSTTTGVEKGIQYF
CDR3nt: TGTGCCAGCAGCACCACGACAGGCGTCGAGAAAGGGATTCAGTACTTC

v_gene: TRBV18
j_gene: TRBJ2-6
abundance: NA
d_gene: NA
CDR3aa: CASSGGAGANVLTF
CDR3nt: TGTGCCAGCTCAGGAGGGGCTGGGGCCAACGTCCTGACTTTC